The clone carrying this T cell receptor beta chain was recorded once. This entry is derived from a study of blood T cell repertoires in COVID-19. This CDR3 region has 15 residues. The V gene end was trimmed by 4 bases and the J gene end by 4 bases; junction bases not matched to a gene: 9. Germline CDR1 reads SGDLS; CDR2 reads YYNGEE. Using immunoSEQ multiplex PCR, the repertoire was profiled, and TCRdb retains in-frame clones only, with some absent. The data show about 110,000 clones, less than 85% seen once. This chain uses TRBV9 with TRBJ1-2; TRBD1 aligns across 8 bases. This sequence originates from a woman aged 60-70 years with acute or convalescent COVID-19. The specimen sequenced was peripheral blood. The CDR3 region has the DNA TGTGCCAGCAGCAATGACAGGGGTTCATTCTATGGCTACACCTTC. Its translation: CASSNDRGSFYGYTF. Based on the CDR3 plus reference TRBV9 and TRBJ1-2, the full variable domain is DSGVTQTPKHLITATGQRVTLRCSPRSGDLSVYWYQQSLDQGLQFLIQYYNGEERAKGNILERFSAQQFPDLHSELNLSSLELGDSALYFCASSNDRGSFYGYTFGSGTRLTVV.